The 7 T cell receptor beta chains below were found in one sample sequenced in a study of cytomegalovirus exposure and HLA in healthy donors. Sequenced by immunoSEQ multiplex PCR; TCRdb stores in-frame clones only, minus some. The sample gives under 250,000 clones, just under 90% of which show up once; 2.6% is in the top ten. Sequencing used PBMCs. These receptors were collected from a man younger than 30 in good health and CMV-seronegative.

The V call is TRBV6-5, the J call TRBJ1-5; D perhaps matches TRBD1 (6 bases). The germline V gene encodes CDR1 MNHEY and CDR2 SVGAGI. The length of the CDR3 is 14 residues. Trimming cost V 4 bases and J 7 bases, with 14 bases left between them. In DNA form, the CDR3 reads TGTGCCAGCAGTTGGGGGGGCCAAGGACAGCCCCAGCATTTT. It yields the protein CASSWGGQGQPQHF.

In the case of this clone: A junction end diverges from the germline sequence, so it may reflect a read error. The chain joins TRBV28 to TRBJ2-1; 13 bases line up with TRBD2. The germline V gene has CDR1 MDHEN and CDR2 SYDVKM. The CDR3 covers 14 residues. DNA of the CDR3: TGTGCCAGCAGTTTGACGGGACTAGCGGGAATTAAGGTCTTC. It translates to CASSLTGLAGIKVF.

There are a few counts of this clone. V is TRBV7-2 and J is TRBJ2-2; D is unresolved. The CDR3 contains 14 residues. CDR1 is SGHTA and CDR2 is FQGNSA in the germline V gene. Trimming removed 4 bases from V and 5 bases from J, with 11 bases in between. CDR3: CASSYSPVTGELFF. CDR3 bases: TGTGCCAGCAGCTACTCGCCGGTAACCGGGGAGCTGTTTTTT.

For the CDR3, the DNA is TGCGCCAGCAGCCAGGTCTCTAGGACACTAAATGGCTACACCTTC. Translated, it gives CASSQVSRTLNGYTF. This sequence joins TRBV4-1 and TRBJ1-2, with TRBD1 as a possible D gene (5 bases). The CDR3 consists of 15 residues. Germline V gene sequence: CDR1 MGHRA, CDR2 YSYEKL. V lost 3 bases and J 6 bases, leaving 17 bases between the germline ends.

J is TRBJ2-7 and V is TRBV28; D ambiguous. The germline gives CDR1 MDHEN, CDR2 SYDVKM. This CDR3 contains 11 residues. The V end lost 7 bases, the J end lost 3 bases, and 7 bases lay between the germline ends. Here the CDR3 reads CASNSFYEQYF. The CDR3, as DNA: TGTGCCAGCAACAGTTTCTACGAGCAGTACTTC.

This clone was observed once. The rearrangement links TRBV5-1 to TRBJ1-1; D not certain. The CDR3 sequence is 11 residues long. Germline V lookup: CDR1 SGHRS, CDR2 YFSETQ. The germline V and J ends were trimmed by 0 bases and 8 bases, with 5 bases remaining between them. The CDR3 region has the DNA TGCGCCAGCAGCTTGGGGCAGGAAGCTTTCTTT. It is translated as CASSLGQEAFF.

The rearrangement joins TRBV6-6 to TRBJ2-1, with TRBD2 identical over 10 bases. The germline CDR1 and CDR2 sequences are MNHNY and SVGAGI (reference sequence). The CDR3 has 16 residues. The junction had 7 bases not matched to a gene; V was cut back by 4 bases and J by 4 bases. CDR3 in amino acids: CASSSSLAGVYNEQFF. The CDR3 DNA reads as TGTGCCAGCAGTTCCTCCCTAGCGGGGGTTTACAATGAGCAGTTCTTC.